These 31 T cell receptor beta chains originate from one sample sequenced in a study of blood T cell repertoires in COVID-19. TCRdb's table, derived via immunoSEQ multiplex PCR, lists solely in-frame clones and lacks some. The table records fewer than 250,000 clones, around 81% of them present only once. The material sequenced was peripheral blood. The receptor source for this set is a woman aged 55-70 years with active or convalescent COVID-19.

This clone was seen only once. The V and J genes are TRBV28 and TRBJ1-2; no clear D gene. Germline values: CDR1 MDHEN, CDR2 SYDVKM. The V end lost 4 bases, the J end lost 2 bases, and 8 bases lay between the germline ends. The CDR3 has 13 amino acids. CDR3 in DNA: TGTGCCAGCAGTTGGACGGGGAACTATGGCTACACCTTC. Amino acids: CASSWTGNYGYTF.

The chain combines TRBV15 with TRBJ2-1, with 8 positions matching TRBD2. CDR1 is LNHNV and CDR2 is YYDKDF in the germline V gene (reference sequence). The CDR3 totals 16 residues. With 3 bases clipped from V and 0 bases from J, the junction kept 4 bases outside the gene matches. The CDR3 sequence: CATSSPLAGSYNEQFF. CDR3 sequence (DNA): TGTGCCACCAGCAGCCCCCTAGCGGGCTCCTACAATGAGCAGTTCTTC.

The CDR3 loop reads CASSILDINIQYF. CDR3 DNA sequence: TGTGCCAGCAGCATCCTGGACATTAACATTCAGTACTTC. The rearrangement joins TRBV21-1 to TRBJ2-4; TRBD1 reflects the table's D call only, with no check against the DNA. TRBV21-1 is a pseudogene. The CDR3 runs 13 residues.

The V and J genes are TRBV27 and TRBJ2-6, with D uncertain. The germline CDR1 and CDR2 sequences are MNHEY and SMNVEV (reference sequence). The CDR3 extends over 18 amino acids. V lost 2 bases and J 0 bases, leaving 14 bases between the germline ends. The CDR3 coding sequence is TGTGCCAGCAGTTTAAGAGTCAGGTCTGTCTCTGGGGCCAACGTCCTGACTTTC. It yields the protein CASSLRVRSVSGANVLTF.

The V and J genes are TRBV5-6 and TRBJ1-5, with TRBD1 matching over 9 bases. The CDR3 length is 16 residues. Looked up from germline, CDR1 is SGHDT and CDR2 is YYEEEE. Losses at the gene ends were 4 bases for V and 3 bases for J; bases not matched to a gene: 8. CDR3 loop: CASSRRTGAFNQPQHF. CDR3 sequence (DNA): TGTGCCAGCAGCCGAAGGACAGGGGCCTTCAATCAGCCCCAGCATTTT.

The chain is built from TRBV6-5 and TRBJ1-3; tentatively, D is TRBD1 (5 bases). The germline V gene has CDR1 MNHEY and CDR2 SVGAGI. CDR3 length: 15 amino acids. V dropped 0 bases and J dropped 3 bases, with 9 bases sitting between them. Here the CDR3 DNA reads TGTGCCAGCAGTTACTCCCAGGGCAGTGGAAACACCATATATTTT. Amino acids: CASSYSQGSGNTIYF.

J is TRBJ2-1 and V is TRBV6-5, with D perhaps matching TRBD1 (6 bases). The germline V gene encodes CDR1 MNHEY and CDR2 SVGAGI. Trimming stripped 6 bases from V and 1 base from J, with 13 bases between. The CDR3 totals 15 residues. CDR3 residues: CASRIKGQSYNEQFF. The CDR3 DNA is TGTGCCAGCAGGATTAAGGGACAATCCTACAATGAGCAGTTCTTC.

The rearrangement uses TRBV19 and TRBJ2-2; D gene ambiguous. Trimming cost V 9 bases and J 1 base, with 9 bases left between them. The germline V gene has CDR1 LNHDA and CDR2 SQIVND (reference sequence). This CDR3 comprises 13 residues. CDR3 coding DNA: TGTGCCAGCCTCCCTCTGAACACCGGGGAGCTGTTTTTT. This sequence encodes CASLPLNTGELFF.

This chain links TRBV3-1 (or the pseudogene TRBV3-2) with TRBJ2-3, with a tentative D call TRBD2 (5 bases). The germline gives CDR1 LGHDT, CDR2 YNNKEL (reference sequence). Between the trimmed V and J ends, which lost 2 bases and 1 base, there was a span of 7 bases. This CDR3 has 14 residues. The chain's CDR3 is CASSQLARTDTQYF. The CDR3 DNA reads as TGTGCCAGCAGCCAACTAGCCCGCACAGATACGCAGTATTTT.

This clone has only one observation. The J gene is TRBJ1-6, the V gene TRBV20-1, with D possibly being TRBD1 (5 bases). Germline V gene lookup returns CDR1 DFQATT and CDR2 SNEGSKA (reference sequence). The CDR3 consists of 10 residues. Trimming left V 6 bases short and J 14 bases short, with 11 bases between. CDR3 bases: TGCAGTGCCAGCCAGGGCACCCTCCACTTT. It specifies CSASQGTLHF.

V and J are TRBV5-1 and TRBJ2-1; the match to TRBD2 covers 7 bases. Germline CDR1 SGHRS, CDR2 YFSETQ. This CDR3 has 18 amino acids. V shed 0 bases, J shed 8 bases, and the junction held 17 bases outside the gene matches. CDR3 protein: CASSLAGRTSFSADEQFF. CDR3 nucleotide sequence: TGCGCCAGCAGCTTGGCCGGGAGGACGAGTTTTAGTGCTGATGAGCAGTTCTTC.

The CDR3 protein is CASSFLTGTRGAKNIQYF. Here the CDR3 DNA reads TGTGCCAGCAGCTTTCTTACAGGAACTCGAGGAGCCAAAAACATTCAGTACTTC. The V call is TRBV5-8, the J call TRBJ2-4; maybe TRBD1 (5 bases). This CDR3 is built from 18 residues. V lost 2 bases to trimming and J lost 0 bases, with 18 bases between them. Germline-derived CDR1 and CDR2 are SGHTS and YDEGEE.

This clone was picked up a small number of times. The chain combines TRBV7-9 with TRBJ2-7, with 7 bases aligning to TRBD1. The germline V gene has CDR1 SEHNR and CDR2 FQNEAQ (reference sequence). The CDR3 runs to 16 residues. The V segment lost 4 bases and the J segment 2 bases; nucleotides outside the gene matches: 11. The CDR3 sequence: CASSSLWLGQAYEQYF. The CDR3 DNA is TGTGCCAGCAGCTCTCTTTGGCTCGGACAGGCCTACGAGCAGTACTTC.

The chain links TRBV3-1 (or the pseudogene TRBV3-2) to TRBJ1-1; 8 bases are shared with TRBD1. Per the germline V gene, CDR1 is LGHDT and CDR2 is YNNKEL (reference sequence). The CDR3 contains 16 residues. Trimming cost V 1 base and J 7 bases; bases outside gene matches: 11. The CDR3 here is CASSQVPTGVLGEAFF. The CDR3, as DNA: TGTGCCAGCAGCCAAGTCCCGACAGGGGTACTTGGTGAAGCTTTCTTT.

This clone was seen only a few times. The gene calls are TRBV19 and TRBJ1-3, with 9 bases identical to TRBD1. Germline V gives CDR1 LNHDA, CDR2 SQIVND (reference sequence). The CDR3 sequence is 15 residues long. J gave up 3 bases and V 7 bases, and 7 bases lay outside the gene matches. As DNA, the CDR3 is TGTGCCAGTACCTGGGACAGGGAGGATGGAAACACCATATATTTT. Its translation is CASTWDREDGNTIYF.

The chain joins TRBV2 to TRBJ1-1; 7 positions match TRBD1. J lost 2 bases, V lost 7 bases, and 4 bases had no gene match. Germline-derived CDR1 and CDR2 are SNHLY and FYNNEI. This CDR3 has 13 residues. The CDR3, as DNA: TGTGCCAGCAAAGACAGGGCTAACACTGAAGCTTTCTTT. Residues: CASKDRANTEAFF. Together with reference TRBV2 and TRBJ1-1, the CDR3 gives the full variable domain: EPEVTQTPSHQVTQMGQEVILRCVPISNHLYFYWYRQILGQKVEFLVSFYNNEISEKSEIFDDQFSVERPDGSNFTLKIRSTKLEDSAMYFCASKDRANTEAFFGQGTRLTVV.

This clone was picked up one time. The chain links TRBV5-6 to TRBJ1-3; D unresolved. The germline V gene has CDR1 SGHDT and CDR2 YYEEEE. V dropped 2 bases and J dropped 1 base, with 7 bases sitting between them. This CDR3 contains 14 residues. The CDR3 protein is CASSFFYSGNTIYF. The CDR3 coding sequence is TGTGCCAGCAGCTTTTTCTATTCTGGAAACACCATATATTTT.

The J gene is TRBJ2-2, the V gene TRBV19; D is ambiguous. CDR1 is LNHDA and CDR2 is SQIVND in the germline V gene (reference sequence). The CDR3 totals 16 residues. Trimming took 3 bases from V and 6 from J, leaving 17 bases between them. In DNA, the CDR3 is TGTGCCAGTAGTATGGCCGGGTTGGTCGGGTCCGGGGAGCTGTTTTTT. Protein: CASSMAGLVGSGELFF.

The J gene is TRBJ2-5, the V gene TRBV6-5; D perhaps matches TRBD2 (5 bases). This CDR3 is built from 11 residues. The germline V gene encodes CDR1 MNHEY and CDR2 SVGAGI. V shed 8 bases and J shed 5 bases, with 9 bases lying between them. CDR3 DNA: TGTGCCAGCGTCCGCGGGGAGACCCAGTACTTC. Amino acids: CASVRGETQYF.

CDR3 in amino acids: CASRSPGNTGELFF. The CDR3 DNA is TGTGCCAGCAGGTCCCCCGGGAACACCGGGGAGCTGTTTTTT. This rearrangement joins TRBV7-2 to TRBJ2-2; D ambiguous. Looked up from germline, CDR1 is SGHTA and CDR2 is FQGNSA. Deletions cut 6 bases from V and 1 base from J, with 9 bases between. This CDR3 has 14 residues.

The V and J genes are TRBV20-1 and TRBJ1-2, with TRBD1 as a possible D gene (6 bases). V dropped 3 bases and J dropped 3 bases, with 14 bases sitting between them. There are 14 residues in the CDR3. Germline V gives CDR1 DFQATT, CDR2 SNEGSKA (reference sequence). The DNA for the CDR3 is TGCAGTGCTAGTTGGCCCAGGGGTGACTATGGCTACACCTTC. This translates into CSASWPRGDYGYTF.

CDR3 sequence: CASRRRGTTNTGELFF. CDR3 DNA: TGTGCCAGCAGGAGGCGAGGGACAACGAACACCGGGGAGCTGTTTTTT. The chain couples TRBV5-6 to TRBJ2-2, with TRBD1 as a possible D gene (6 bases). The CDR3 is made up of 16 amino acids. The germline gives CDR1 SGHDT, CDR2 YYEEEE. The V end lost 5 bases, the J end lost 0 bases, and 14 bases lay between the germline ends.

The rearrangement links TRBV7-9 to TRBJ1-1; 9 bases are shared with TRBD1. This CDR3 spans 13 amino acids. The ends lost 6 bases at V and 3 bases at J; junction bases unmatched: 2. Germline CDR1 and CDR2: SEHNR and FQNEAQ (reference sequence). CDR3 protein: CASRGQGYTEAFF. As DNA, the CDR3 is TGTGCCAGCAGGGGACAGGGCTACACTGAAGCTTTCTTT.

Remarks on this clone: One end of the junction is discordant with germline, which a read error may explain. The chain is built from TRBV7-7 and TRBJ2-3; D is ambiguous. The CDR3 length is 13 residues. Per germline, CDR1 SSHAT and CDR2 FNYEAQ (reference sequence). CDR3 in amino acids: CASSLDVSDTQYF. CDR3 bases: TGTGCTAGCAGCTTAGATGTATCAGATACGCAGTATTTT. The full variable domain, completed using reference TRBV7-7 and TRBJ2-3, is GAGVSQSPRYKVTKRGQDVTLRCDPISSHATLYWYQQALGQGPEFLTYFNYEAQPDKSGLPSDRFSAERPEGSISTLTIQRTEQRDSAMYRCASSLDVSDTQYFGPGTRLTVL.

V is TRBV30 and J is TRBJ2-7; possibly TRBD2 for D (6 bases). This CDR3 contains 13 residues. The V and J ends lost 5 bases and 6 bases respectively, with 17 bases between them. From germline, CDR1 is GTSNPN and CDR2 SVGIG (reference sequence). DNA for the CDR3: TGTGCCTGGGGGCCGGGACTCAGGACCGAGCAGTACTTC. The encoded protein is CAWGPGLRTEQYF.

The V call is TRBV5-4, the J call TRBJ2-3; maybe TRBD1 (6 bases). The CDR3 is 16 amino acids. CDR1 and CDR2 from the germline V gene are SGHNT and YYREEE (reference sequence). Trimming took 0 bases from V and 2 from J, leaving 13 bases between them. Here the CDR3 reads CASSLAPDRITDTQYF. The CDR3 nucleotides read TGTGCCAGCAGCTTGGCCCCAGACAGGATCACAGATACGCAGTATTTT. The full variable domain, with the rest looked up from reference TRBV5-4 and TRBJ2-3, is ETGVTQSPTHLIKTRGQQVTLRCSSQSGHNTVSWYQQALGQGPQFIFQYYREEENGRGNFPPRFSGLQFPNYSSELNVNALELDDSALYLCASSLAPDRITDTQYFGPGTRLTVL.

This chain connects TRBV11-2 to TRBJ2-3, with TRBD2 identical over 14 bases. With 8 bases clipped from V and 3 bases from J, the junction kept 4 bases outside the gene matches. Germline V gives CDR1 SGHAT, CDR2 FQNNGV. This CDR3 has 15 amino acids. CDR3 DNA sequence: TGTGCCAGCGGGACTAGCGGGAGAAAGACAGATACGCAGTATTTT. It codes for CASGTSGRKTDTQYF.

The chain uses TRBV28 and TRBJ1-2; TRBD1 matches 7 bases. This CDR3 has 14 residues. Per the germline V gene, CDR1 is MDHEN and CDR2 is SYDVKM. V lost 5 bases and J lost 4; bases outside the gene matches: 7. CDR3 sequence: CASSRQGIRYGYTF. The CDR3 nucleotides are TGTGCCAGCAGTCGACAGGGAATCCGCTATGGCTACACCTTC.

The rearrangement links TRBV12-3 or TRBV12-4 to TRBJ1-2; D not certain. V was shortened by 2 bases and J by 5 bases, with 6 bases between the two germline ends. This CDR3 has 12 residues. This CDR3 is CASSLSSYGYTF. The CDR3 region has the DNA TGTGCCAGCAGTTTATCCAGTTATGGCTACACCTTC.

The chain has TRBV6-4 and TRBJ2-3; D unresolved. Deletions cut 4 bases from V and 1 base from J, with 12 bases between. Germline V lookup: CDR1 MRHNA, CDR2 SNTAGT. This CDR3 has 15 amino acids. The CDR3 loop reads CASSAPRSGTDTQYF. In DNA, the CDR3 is TGTGCCAGCAGTGCCCCCCGCAGTGGCACAGATACGCAGTATTTT.

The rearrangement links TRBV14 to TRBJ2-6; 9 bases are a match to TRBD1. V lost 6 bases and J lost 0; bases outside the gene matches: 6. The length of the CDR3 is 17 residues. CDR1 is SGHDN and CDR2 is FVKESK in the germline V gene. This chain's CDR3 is CASSQDRGYSGANVLTF. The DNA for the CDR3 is TGTGCCAGCAGTCAGGACAGGGGCTACTCTGGGGCCAACGTCCTGACTTTC.